This T cell receptor beta chain was sequenced during a study of T cell responses to AZD1222 COVID-19 vaccine (dated by TCRdb to the early 2020s). Study-wide context: TCR sequencing was performed for about 250 trial participants, of whom some 200 were given two doses of AZD1222 and around 26 were given two doses of MenACWY control vaccine. Trial participants were enrolled into age subgroups of 18-55, 56-69 and 70-plus years, which contained roughly 150, 30 and 60 TCR-sequenced participants, respectively. What the authors observed across the whole study: Participants were mostly white British, with more females than males. The authors suggested clonal diversity may have been underestimated. Spike-specific TCR breadth and depth rose significantly after two AZD1222 doses compared with day 0 and with MenACWY recipients. The vaccine-associated CD4 TCRs covered the entire spike protein, and the dominant responses fell in regions 160-218 and 743-854. Conclusions about previously exposed vaccinees were limited because only six AZD1222 recipients were SARS-CoV-2 seropositive at baseline. Because no day 14 peak-response samples were available, repertoires were characterized only after the peak T cell response. Reportedly, almost half of the unique spike-specific TCRs recognized epitopes lying outside the regions that are mutated in the B.1.351 and B.1.1.7 variants. The 56-69-year group was small, and its depth increase did not reach significance, likely because of low power.

Measured from the cysteine to the phenylalanine, the CDR3 is 16 residues long. Only the CDR3 region is kept as DNA, spanning 48 bases read in frame from base 1. CDR1 is given as LGHNA and CDR2 as YNFKEQ, both from the germline V gene. Trimming accounts for 0 bases at V and 8 bases at J, while the number of junction bases matched to no gene is 8. The time point label, read with the paper, signifies: about 28 days (+/-7) after the second vaccine dose. AZD1222 recipients given second doses at about 4 weeks or at about 12 weeks were pooled, since spike-specific TCR depth and breadth were not found to differ between the two schedules. Vaccinee samples were obtained from the UK trials COV001 and COV002, which included a single-blind randomized controlled phase 2/3 trial of AZD1222 (ChAdOx1 nCoV-19) in healthy adults. For TCRbeta chain sequencing, PBMC samples from trial participants were taken at day 0 and at day 28 after the second dose.

The CDR3 regions of human TCRbeta chains were analyzed by immunosequencing. The authors' pipeline ran thus. Repertoire TCRs were matched against a reference library of SARS-CoV-2-specific TCRs generated with the MIRA antigen-specificity platform. Breadth was defined as the fraction of unique TCRs that were SARS-CoV-2-associated, and depth was defined as the fraction of total T cells that were SARS-CoV-2-associated. Using the MIRA data, every spike-specific TCR was mapped to the spike region that the TCR reacted to and assigned to either a CD4 or a CD8 class. Log10-transformed breadth and depth values were compared by one-way ANOVA with Sidak's multiple comparisons tests. The immuneACCESS repertoire file appears here via TCRdb, limited to in-frame rearrangements. These files lack a portion of the clones; in checked studies, under half of the deficit traces to unresolved V genes, and the cause of the others is not known. V and J calls plus clone size are reproduced from that table; the DNA served to infer D and trimming. This sample has around 270,000 clones in its table, and about 94% of those were observed once. The top ten constitute 0.55% of the sample.

As for this clone: This clone's antigen is unknown. One base away there is no much larger clone; base qualities are not given.

This TCR derives from an adult who received the AZD1222 COVID-19 vaccine. The chain links TRBV4-2 with TRBJ2-7, with 12 central nucleotides matching TRBD2. Sequenced here: peripheral blood, sampled 28 days after the second AZD1222 dose. CDR3 reads: CASSQDLLAGGVKQYF. The DNA is as follows: TGTGCCAGCAGCCAAGATTTACTAGCGGGGGGTGTCAAGCAGTACTTC.